This T cell receptor (beta chain) was profiled in a study of CD8+CD57+ T cells in acquired aplastic anemia. At least ten counts were recorded for this clonotype. Its antigen remains unknown. Only patients with CD8+CD57+ cell expansion on flow cytometry were chosen for sequencing. All patients had severe acquired aplastic anemia. Patients were therapy-naive when their blood was sampled. Broader study findings: Shared by patients and controls, 25 to 30 CD8+ CDR3s were abundant in patients. The study found no significant CD8+ Simpson's diversity difference between patients and controls.

From germline, CDR1 is MGHDK and CDR2 SYGVNS. The CDR3 has 13 amino acids. V was clipped by 6 bases and J by 3 bases, with 12 bases between them. It was genomic DNA that served as the template for profiling TCR beta VDJ and CDR3. TCRdb re-derived calls from the reads in MiXCR, one entry per CDR3 protein. Of about 150,000 distinct CDR3 sequences in the sample, around half were seen once. Sequencing used sorted CD4+, CD8+, or CD8+CD57+ T cells (not recorded which) from PBMCs. This TCR was sampled from a human donor with aplastic anemia. The chain joins TRBV25-1 to TRBJ2-7, with D possibly being TRBD1 or TRBD2 (6 bases each). This CDR3 is CASRGGFIYEQYF. DNA of the CDR3: TGTGCCAGCAGGGGGGGCTTTATCTACGAGCAGTACTTC.